This record looks at one T cell receptor (beta chain) sequence and its context. The specificity of this receptor is unknown. No per-base quality is available; no much larger clone lies one base away. Interpreted using the paper, the time point label stands for: week 11, during vaccination. A 20-mer mutant IDH1 peptide at 300 micrograms in Montanide made up each vaccine dose, which was injected subcutaneously together with topical imiquimod. All donors had newly diagnosed IDH1-mutant astrocytomas of WHO grade 3 or 4 that showed loss of nuclear ATRX. The samples were drawn from NOA16, a multicentre, single-arm, open-label phase I trial in Germany that tested a mutant IDH1 peptide vaccine in humans for the first time. Genomic DNA for TCRB sequencing was extracted from EDTA blood using the DNeasy Blood and Tissue Kit. The method behind the library was the immunoSEQ multiplex PCR assay. Rearranged TCR beta chain sequences were amplified using the hsTCRB Kit according to the manufacturer's protocol. An Illumina MiSeq was used to sequence the TCRB libraries. Concerning the study's data processing: The kit vendor's proprietary platform handled demultiplexing, trimming and gene mapping. Imported from immuneACCESS, the table was reduced by TCRdb to in-frame sequences with V and J called. These copies leave out some clones; in studies compared against another copy, an unresolved V gene accounts for under half, and the cause of the remainder is not known. The D gene and trimming were derived from the DNA, and the V and J assignments and clone size from that table. The sample yields 20,000 to 25,000 clones; just under 90% were counted once. Under 7.5% of the sample is in the top ten clones.

Trimming removed 5 bases from V and 1 base from J, leaving 8 bases between the germline ends. The CDR3, from cysteine to phenylalanine, totals 14 residues. Only CDR3 DNA remains: 42 bases, in frame from the first base. CDR1 and CDR2 are read off the germline V gene (reference sequence) as MNHNY and SVGAGI. This entry belongs to a study of a mutant IDH1 vaccine in newly diagnosed glioma (dated by TCRdb to the early 2020s). In the study overall: Across visits V03 through V10, patients got a total of eight vaccinations, given in weeks 1, 3, 5, 7, 11, 15, 19 and 23. Vaccination started 4-6 weeks after radiotherapy alone, or was given together with temozolomide cycles in the groups whose treatment included chemotherapy. Of the 30 or so patients who were treated, approximately 60% were male and about 40% were female, and the mean age was around 40 years. Before enrollment, most patients had been given radiochemotherapy with temozolomide as standard therapy, while the rest had received either radiotherapy alone or temozolomide alone. Peripheral blood was drawn at six visits: V03 (baseline), V05, V07, V10, V12 and V13. Longitudinal TCRB deep sequencing was performed for some 25 treated patients wherever samples were available for exploratory analyses.

What the study reported, not specific to this receptor: PBMC samples for TCRB deep sequencing were selected based on availability. Pseudoprogression seemed to be unrelated to changes in the top peripheral T cell clonotypes found by TCRB sequencing. According to the authors, sample limitations meant that analyses of patient blood samples could not be reproduced. Vaccine-induced immune responses across multiple MHC alleles were detected in 80% to 95% of patients.

The sequence joins TRBV6-6 to TRBJ2-2, with the D gene uncertain. Here the sequenced sample was PBMCs, taken from a glioma patient whose treatment included an IDH1 peptide vaccine. This receptor was obtained from a woman in her 40s with glioma. CDR3 loop: CASSLDGNTGELFF. The nucleotides are TGTGCCAGCAGTCTCGACGGGAACACCGGGGAGCTGTTTTTT.